This T cell receptor beta chain was observed in a study of blood T cell repertoires in COVID-19 (dated by TCRdb to the early 2020s). A note on the overall study: Collaborator samples came from the United States, Italy and Spain and covered acute and convalescent phases of COVID-19. A de-identified subject ID, COVID-19 status, age in years and sex were almost always included in the sample metadata. The prospective study material was composed of cDNA or gDNA derived from T cells, B-cell-depleted T cells, or PBMCs. Where available, HLA class I and class II types were taken from metadata supplied by the sample provider and were not determined by assay-based typing. Samples came from the ongoing ImmuneRACE study (first 160 participants) plus 1,254 subjects from 6 global collaborators. The repertoires were released in a freely available public database meant as a resource for research on the immune response to SARS-CoV-2. Subjects who had been exposed to COVID-19, were actively infected with it, or had recovered from it provided the deeply sampled blood TCRbeta repertoires that made up the dataset.

CDR1 is given as LNHNV and CDR2 as YYDKDF, both from the germline V gene (reference sequence). Deletion took 4 bases off V and 9 bases off J, with a span of 13 bases between the germline ends. The CDR3 contains 13 residues, cysteine and phenylalanine counted. The retained sequence is limited to the CDR3, 39 bases, with the frame set at the first base. Remarks on this clone: Its antigen remains unidentified. No clone much larger than this one lies a single base away; base qualities are absent.

TCRbeta CDR3 regions were amplified from genomic DNA by means of the immunoSEQ Assay, a bias-controlled multiplex PCR. The authors' pipeline ran thus. The number of nucleated cells in each sample was estimated by amplification of reference gene primers within the assay. To quantify the absolute abundance of each unique TCRbeta CDR3 rearrangement, sequence reads were collapsed and filtered. For each sample, productive Simpson clonality was calculated as the square root of Simpson's diversity index across productive rearrangements. TCRdb took this table from immuneACCESS and kept in-frame rearrangements with V and J called. Such tables lack part of the clones; where checked against another copy, unresolved V genes explain under half of the gap, and the rest is unexplained. V, J and clone size were drawn from that table, and D and trimming were deduced from the DNA. Across this sample there are about 150,000 clones, with 83% seen only once. 9% to 13% of the sample rests with the top ten.

The paper's findings and limits, for the study overall: How much clinical and demographic metadata was included differed by source and by participant, and the metadata was provided uncurated.

One collaborating source in Seattle enrolled patients while the patients were actively infected and followed the patients over time throughout the course of disease. The collaborating institutions used their own protocols to collect whole blood in K2EDTA tubes. For TCRbeta analysis, collaborators shipped samples in one of three forms: frozen whole blood, isolated PBMCs, or DNA extracted from either of those sample types. The chain was built from TRBV15 and TRBJ2-1; the D gene cannot be resolved reliably. This TCR was recovered from an older woman with COVID-19, enrolled during active disease. The material sequenced was peripheral blood. The CDR3 amino acid sequence is: CATSKLLVSEQFF. The nucleotide sequence is TGTGCCACCAGCAAACTGCTTGTAAGTGAGCAGTTCTTC.